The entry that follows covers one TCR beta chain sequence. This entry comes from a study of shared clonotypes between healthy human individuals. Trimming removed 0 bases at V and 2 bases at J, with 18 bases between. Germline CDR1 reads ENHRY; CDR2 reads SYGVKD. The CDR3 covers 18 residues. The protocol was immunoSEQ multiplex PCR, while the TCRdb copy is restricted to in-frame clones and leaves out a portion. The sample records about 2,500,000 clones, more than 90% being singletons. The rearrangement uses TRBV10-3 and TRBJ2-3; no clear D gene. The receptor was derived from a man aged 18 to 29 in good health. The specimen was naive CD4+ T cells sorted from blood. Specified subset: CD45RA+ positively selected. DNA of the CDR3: TGTGCCATCAGTGAGTCGTCCCGGTGGGAAGGGAACACAGATACGCAGTATTTT. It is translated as CAISESSRWEGNTDTQYF.